These 18 T cell receptor beta chains came from one sample sequenced in a study of cytomegalovirus exposure and HLA in healthy donors. Both 60 Vbeta primers and 13 Jbeta primers went into the PCR. Using immunoSEQ multiplex PCR, the repertoire was profiled, and TCRdb retains in-frame clones only, with some absent. The sample consists of some 130,000 clones, 80% of them appearing once. Specimen: PBMCs. All receptors derive from a human donor in good health.

The chain couples TRBV5-1 to TRBJ1-2, with 7 bases that match TRBD1. The CDR3 spans 13 residues. Trimming removed 4 bases from V and 6 bases from J; junction bases left unmatched: 6. Germline CDR1 SGHRS, CDR2 YFSETQ. The chain's CDR3 is CASSEGQYHGYTF. The CDR3 DNA follows: TGCGCCAGCAGCGAGGGACAGTACCATGGCTACACCTTC.

V and J are TRBV13 and TRBJ2-7, with D possibly TRBD2 on 7 matching bases. V was clipped by 8 bases and J by 2 bases, with 13 bases between them. The CDR3 contains 13 residues. The germline V gene has CDR1 PRHDT and CDR2 FYEKMQ (reference sequence). CDR3: CASSGGRAYEQYF. The CDR3 nucleotides read TGTGCCAGCTCCGGGGGGCGGGCCTACGAGCAGTACTTC.

A single count supports this clone. This sequence joins TRBV13 and TRBJ2-2; D not resolved. There are 13 residues in the CDR3. V lost 5 bases to trimming and J lost 3 bases, with 7 bases between them. Looked up from germline, CDR1 is PRHDT and CDR2 is FYEKMQ (reference sequence). In nucleotides, the CDR3 is TGTGCCAGCAGCCCACGGTACACCGGGGAGCTGTTTTTT. Translated: CASSPRYTGELFF.

This clone was detected only a few times. The chain carries TRBV4-1 and TRBJ1-6; perhaps TRBD1 as D (5 bases). This CDR3 has 16 amino acids. The ends were cut back, 4 bases at V and 10 bases at J, with 20 bases in the middle. The V gene's germline CDR1 is MGHRA and CDR2 YSYEKL. The CDR3 loop is CASSPREGRPPSPLHF. CDR3 coding DNA: TGCGCCAGCAGCCCCCGGGAGGGACGCCCCCCATCACCCCTCCACTTT.

The chain is built from TRBV4-2 and TRBJ2-3; D is undetermined. CDR3 length: 17 residues. Germline CDR1 is LGHNA and CDR2 is YNFKEQ. Deletions cut 1 base from V and 2 bases from J, with 16 bases between. The CDR3 DNA follows: TGTGCCAGCAGCCAAGCGGTGGGCAGCAAACACACAGATACGCAGTATTTT. It specifies CASSQAVGSKHTDTQYF.

Of note for this clone: This CDR3 is also generated by other DNA sequences in the sample. The rearrangement uses TRBV7-9 and TRBJ1-2; possibly TRBD1 for D (5 bases). Germline V gene sequence: CDR1 SEHNR, CDR2 FQNEAQ (reference sequence). Deletions cut 1 base from V and 4 bases from J, with 7 bases between. CDR3 size: 13 residues. The CDR3 DNA is TGTGCCAGCAGCTTAGGACAGTCCTATGGCTACACCTTC. It encodes CASSLGQSYGYTF.

The chain recombines TRBV5-1 with TRBJ2-1; a weak D match, TRBD2 (7 bases). V lost 4 bases, J lost 8 bases, and 16 bases lay in between. Looked up from germline, CDR1 is SGHRS and CDR2 is YFSETQ. This CDR3 has 14 amino acids. The CDR3: CASSLAGAFDEQFF. CDR3 DNA: TGCGCCAGCAGCCTTGCGGGGGCTTTTGATGAGCAGTTCTTC.

The chain combines TRBV19 with TRBJ1-1; no firm D call. The CDR3 spans 15 residues. Germline V lookup: CDR1 LNHDA, CDR2 SQIVND (reference sequence). V lost 3 bases, J lost 0 bases, and 11 bases lay in between. The CDR3 nucleotides are TGTGCCAGTAGTATTCACAGCAGCATGAACACTGAAGCTTTCTTT. This codes for CASSIHSSMNTEAFF.

The chain has TRBV19 and TRBJ2-7; 7 nucleotides line up with TRBD1. Germline trimming cut 3 bases from V and 5 bases from J; bases unmatched to any gene: 7. The germline gives CDR1 LNHDA, CDR2 SQIVND (reference sequence). The CDR3 is 14 residues long. The CDR3 DNA sequence: TGTGCCAGTAGTATTCAGGAGACAGGGAACGAGCAGTACTTC. The encoded protein is CASSIQETGNEQYF.

The chain couples TRBV7-9 to TRBJ2-2, with 11 positions matching TRBD2. The J segment lost 6 bases and the V segment lost 8 bases, leaving 8 bases of the junction unmatched. Germline CDR1 and CDR2: SEHNR and FQNEAQ (reference sequence). This CDR3 spans 15 amino acids. CDR3 sequence: CASVLAGGLSGELFF. CDR3 bases: TGTGCCAGCGTGTTAGCGGGGGGGCTATCCGGGGAGCTGTTTTTT.

The CDR3 region is CASSLRSTGGRYGYTF. In DNA, the CDR3 is TGTGCCAGCAGCTTAAGATCGACAGGGGGAAGATATGGCTACACCTTC. The V call is TRBV7-9, the J call TRBJ1-2, with TRBD1 matching over 9 bases. This CDR3 spans 16 amino acids. After removal of 2 bases from V and 5 bases from J, the junction contained 9 bases not matched to a gene. Germline V CDR1 and CDR2: SEHNR, FQNEAQ (reference sequence).

The CDR3 coding sequence is TGTGCCAGCAGTCTTGAGGAGAACACTGAAGCTTTCTTT. Protein sequence: CASSLEENTEAFF. V and J are TRBV5-5 and TRBJ1-1; D unclear. CDR1 is SGHKS, CDR2 YYEKEE, per germline (reference sequence). Trimming pared 5 bases from V and 1 base from J, leaving 9 bases between. The CDR3 contains 13 residues.

This sequence joins TRBV4-2 and TRBJ2-1; weak D call: TRBD2 (6 bases). V was cut by 0 bases and J by 0 bases, with 12 bases left in between. Germline V gene sequence: CDR1 LGHNA, CDR2 YNFKEQ. CDR3 length: 17 amino acids. The CDR3 DNA is TGTGCCAGCAGCCAAGATCAGGAGGGAAGCTCCTACAATGAGCAGTTCTTC. As protein: CASSQDQEGSSYNEQFF.

This clone turned up a few times. The chain carries TRBV6-1 and TRBJ1-5, with D unresolved. With 5 bases removed from V and 11 bases from J, the gap between germline ends came to 19 bases. The CDR3 totals 14 residues. CDR1 MNHNS and CDR2 SASEGT come from the germline V gene. CDR3 DNA sequence: TGTGCCAGCAGTCTTTCCGCGGCGGTGGTATCCCAGCATTTT. Translating gives CASSLSAAVVSQHF.

This chain links TRBV10-1 with TRBJ2-1; D remains ambiguous. With 5 bases removed from V and 12 bases from J, the gap between germline ends came to 17 bases. CDR1 and CDR2 (germline): WNHNN, SYGVQD (reference sequence). This CDR3 has 13 residues. DNA for the CDR3: TGCGCCAGCAGTCCAACTACGCCCCTGGGGCAGTTCTTC. Translated: CASSPTTPLGQFF.

The chain is built from TRBV6-6 and TRBJ1-6, with D unresolved. The CDR3 length is 13 residues. Germline V gene lookup returns CDR1 MNHNY and CDR2 SVGAGI (reference sequence). The V and J ends lost 6 bases and 5 bases respectively, with 8 bases between them. CDR3 in DNA: TGTGCCAGCAGCCTTCCCCATAATTCACCCCTCCACTTT. Translation gives CASSLPHNSPLHF.

The V call is TRBV5-1, the J call TRBJ2-7; 13 nucleotides line up with TRBD2. The V and J ends lost 4 bases and 4 bases, in that order; junction bases with no gene match: 5. The CDR3 consists of 15 residues. Germline-derived CDR1 and CDR2 are SGHRS and YFSETQ. CDR3 sequence: CASSQTSGGAYEQYF. CDR3 coding DNA: TGCGCCAGCAGCCAAACTAGCGGGGGGGCTTACGAGCAGTACTTC.

The rearrangement links TRBV4-1 to TRBJ2-7; 7 positions agree with TRBD2. Germline lookup yields CDR1 MGHRA and CDR2 YSYEKL. V was clipped by 3 bases and J by 0 bases; unmatched bases: 5. The CDR3 runs 15 residues. The CDR3 DNA reads TGCGCCAGCAGCCATACGGGAGGCGGCTCCTACGAGCAGTACTTC. This sequence encodes CASSHTGGGSYEQYF.